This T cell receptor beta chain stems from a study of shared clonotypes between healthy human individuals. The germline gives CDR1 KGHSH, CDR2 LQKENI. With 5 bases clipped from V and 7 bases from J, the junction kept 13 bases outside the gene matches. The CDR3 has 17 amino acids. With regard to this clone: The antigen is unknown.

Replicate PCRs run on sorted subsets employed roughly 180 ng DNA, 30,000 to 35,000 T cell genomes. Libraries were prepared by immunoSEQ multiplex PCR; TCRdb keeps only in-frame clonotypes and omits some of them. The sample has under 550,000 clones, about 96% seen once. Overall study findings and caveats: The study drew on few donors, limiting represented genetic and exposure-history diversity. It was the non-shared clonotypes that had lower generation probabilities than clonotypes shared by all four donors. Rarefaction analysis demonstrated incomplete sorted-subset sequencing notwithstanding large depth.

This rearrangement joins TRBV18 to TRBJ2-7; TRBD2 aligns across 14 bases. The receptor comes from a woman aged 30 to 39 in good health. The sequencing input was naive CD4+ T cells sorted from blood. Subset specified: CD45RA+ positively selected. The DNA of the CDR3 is TGTGCCAGCTCAACCGGGACTAGCGGGAGTCATATAGGAGAGCAGTACTTC. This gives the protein CASSTGTSGSHIGEQYF. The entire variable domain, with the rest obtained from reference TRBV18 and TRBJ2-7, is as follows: NAGVMQNPRHLVRRRGQEARLRCSPMKGHSHVYWYRQLPEEGLKFMVYLQKENIIDESGMPKERFSAEFPKEGPSILRIQQVVRGDSAAYFCASSTGTSGSHIGEQYFGPGTRLTVT.